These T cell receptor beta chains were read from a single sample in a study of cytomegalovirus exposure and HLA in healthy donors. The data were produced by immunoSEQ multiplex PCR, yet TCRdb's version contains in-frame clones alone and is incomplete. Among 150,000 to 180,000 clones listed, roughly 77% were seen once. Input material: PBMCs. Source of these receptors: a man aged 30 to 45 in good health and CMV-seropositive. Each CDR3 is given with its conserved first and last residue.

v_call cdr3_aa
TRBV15 CATSRDTEETQYF
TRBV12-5 CASGLSSYRDRVTEAFF
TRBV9 CASSVDLSAVGTEAFF
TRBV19 CASSPRDRETQYF
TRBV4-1 CASSQARGFWGTEAFF
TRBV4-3 CASSQVEYREQFF
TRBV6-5 CASSIEEGSYEQYF
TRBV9 CASSPGQSNQPQHF
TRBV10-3 CATRDRSGRRETQYF
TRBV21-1 CASRGNLIVDRADHSNQPQHF
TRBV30 CAWTGSYNSPLHF
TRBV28 CASRTGKPTDTQYF
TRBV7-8 CASSREGPYNEQFF
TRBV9 CASSASPRQSYGYTF
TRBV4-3 CASSQGQGAYEQYF
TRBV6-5 CASRPDSEEQYF
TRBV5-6 CASSLGAASNQPQHF
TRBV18 CASSPFGREGADTQYF
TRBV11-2 CASSTFGDRGFHEQFF
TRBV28 CASTPVGPYGYTF
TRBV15 CATSRPTGTGPNQPQHF
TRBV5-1 CASREPGTEDSEAFF
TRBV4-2 CASSQPSGSITDEQFF
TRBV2 CASSEAAGWGDTQYF
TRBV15 CATSRDLAPPQFF
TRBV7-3 CASSPKGGFSYEQYF